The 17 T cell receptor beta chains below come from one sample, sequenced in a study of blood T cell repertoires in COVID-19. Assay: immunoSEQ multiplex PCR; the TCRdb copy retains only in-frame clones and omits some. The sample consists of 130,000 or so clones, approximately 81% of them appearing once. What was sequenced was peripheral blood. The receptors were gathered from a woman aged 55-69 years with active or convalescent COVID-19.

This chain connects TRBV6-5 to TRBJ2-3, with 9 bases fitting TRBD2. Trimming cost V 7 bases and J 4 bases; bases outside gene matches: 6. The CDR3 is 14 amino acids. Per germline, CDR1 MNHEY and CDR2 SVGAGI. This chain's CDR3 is CASTASGTPDTQYF. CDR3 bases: TGTGCCAGCACGGCTAGCGGGACTCCAGATACGCAGTATTTT.

In nucleotides, the CDR3 is TGTGCCAGCAGTCCATATGACAGGATGGATACGCAGTATTTT. Protein: CASSPYDRMDTQYF. V and J are TRBV27 and TRBJ2-3; D is possibly TRBD1 (6 bases). V gave up 5 bases and J gave up 6 bases, with 15 bases separating them. CDR1 and CDR2 from the germline V gene are MNHEY and SMNVEV (reference sequence). The CDR3 covers 14 residues.

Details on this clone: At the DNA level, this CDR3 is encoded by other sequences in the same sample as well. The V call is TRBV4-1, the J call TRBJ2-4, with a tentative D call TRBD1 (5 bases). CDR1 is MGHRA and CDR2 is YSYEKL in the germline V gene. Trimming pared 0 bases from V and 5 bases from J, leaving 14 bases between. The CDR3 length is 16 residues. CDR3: CASSQDNRLDQNIQYF. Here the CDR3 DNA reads TGCGCCAGCAGCCAAGACAACAGGTTGGACCAAAACATTCAGTACTTC.

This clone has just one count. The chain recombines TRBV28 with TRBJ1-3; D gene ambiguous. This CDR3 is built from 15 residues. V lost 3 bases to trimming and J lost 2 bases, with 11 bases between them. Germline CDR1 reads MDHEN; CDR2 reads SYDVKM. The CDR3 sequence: CASSFDRYPGNTIYF. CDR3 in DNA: TGTGCCAGCAGTTTCGATCGGTATCCTGGAAACACCATATATTTT.

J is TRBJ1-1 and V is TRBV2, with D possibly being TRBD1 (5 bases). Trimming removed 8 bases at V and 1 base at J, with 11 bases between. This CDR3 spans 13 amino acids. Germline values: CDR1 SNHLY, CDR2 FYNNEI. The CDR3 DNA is TGTGCCAGCCTTGGAGGGACGAACACTGAAGCTTTCTTT. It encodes CASLGGTNTEAFF.

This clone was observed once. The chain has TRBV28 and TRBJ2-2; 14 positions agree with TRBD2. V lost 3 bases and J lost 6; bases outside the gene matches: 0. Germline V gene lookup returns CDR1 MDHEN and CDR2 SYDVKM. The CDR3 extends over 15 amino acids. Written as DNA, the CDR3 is TGTGCCAGCAGTTTGACTAGCGGGAGGGCCGGGGAGCTGTTTTTT. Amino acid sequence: CASSLTSGRAGELFF.

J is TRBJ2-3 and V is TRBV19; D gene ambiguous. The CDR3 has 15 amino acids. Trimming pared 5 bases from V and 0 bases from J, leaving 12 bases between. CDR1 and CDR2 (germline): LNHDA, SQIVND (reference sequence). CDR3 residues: CASSFDPGSTDTQYF. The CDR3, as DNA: TGTGCCAGTAGTTTCGACCCCGGGAGCACAGATACGCAGTATTTT.

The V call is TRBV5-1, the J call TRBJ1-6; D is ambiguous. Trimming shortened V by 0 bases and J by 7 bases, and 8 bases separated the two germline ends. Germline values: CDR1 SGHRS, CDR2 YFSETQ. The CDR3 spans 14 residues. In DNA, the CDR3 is TGCGCCAGCAGCTTGGAACCGGGAAATTCACCCCTCCACTTT. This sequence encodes CASSLEPGNSPLHF.

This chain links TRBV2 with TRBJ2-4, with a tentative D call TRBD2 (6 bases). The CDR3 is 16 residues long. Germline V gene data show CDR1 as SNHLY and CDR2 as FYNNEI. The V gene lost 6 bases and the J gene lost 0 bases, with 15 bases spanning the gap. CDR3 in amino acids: CASRVGSPLAKNIQYF. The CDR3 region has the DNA TGTGCCAGCAGGGTCGGGAGCCCACTAGCCAAAAACATTCAGTACTTC.

In DNA, the CDR3 is TGTGCCAGCAGTTATATGACAGGCGATTCACCCCTCCACTTT. This sequence encodes CASSYMTGDSPLHF. The chain recombines TRBV6-5 with TRBJ1-6, with D perhaps matching TRBD1 (6 bases). V dropped 3 bases and J dropped 8 bases, with 11 bases sitting between them. This CDR3 region has 14 residues. Germline assignment: CDR1 MNHEY and CDR2 SVGAGI.

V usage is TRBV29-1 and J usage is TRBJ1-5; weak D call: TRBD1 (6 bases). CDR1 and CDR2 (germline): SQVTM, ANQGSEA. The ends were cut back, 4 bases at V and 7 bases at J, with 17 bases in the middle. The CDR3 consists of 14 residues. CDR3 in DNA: TGCAGCGTTGTGGTGCAGGGGTCGGGGCAGCCCCAGCATTTT. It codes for CSVVVQGSGQPQHF.

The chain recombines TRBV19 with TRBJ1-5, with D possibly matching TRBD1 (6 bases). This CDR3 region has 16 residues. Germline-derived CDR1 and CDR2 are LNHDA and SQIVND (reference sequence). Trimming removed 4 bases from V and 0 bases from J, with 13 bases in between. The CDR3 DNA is TGTGCCAGTAGTAAAGGACAGATACATAGCAATCAGCCCCAGCATTTT. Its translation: CASSKGQIHSNQPQHF.

CDR3 DNA: TGTGCCAGCAGCGCCGGGGACAGTTCTGCTGGGGCCAACGTCCTGACTTTC. This codes for CASSAGDSSAGANVLTF. The rearrangement links TRBV9 to TRBJ2-6, with 7 bases aligning to TRBD1. CDR3 length equals 17 residues. V shed 3 bases and J 2 bases; nucleotides not matched to a gene: 8. From germline, CDR1 is SGDLS and CDR2 YYNGEE.

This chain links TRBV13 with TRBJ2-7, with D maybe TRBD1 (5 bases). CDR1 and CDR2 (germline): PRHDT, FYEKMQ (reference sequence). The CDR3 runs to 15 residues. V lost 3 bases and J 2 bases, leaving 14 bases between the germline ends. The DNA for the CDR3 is TGTGCCAGCAGCTTTTCCGGACACTCCCCCTACGAGCAGTACTTC. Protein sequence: CASSFSGHSPYEQYF.

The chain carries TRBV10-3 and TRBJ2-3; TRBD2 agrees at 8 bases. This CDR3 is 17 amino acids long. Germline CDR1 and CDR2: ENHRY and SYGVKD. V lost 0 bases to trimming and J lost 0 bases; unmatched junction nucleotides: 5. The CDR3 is CAISESLLAASTDTQYF. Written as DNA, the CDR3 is TGTGCCATCAGTGAGTCTTTACTAGCGGCGAGCACAGATACGCAGTATTTT.

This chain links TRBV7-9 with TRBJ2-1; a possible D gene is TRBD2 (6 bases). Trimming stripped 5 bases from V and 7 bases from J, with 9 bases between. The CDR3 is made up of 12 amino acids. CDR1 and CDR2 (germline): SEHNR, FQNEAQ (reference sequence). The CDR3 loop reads CASSPAGNEQFF. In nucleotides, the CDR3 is TGTGCCAGCAGCCCGGCGGGGAATGAGCAGTTCTTC.

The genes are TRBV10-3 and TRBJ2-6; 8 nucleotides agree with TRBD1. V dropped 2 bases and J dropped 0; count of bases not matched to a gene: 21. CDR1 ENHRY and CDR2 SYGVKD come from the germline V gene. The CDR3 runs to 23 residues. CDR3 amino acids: CAISEGDRILPLHFSSGANVLTF. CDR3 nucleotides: TGTGCCATCAGTGAGGGGGACAGGATTTTACCCCTTCACTTTAGCTCTGGGGCCAACGTCCTGACTTTC.